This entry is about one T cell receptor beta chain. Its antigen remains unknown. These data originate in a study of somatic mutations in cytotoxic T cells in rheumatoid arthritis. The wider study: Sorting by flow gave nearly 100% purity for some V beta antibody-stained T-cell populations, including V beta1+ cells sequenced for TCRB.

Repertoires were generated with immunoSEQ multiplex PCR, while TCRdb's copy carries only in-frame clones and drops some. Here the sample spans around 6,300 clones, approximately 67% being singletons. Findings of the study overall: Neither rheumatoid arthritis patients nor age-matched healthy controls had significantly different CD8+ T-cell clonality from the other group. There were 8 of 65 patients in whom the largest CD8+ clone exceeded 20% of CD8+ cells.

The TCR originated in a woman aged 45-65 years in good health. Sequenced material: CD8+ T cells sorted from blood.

CDR3 in amino acids: CASSMGPAYSNQPQHF. The CDR3 DNA reads as TGTGCCAGCAGCATGGGGCCGGCGTATAGCAATCAGCCCCAGCATTTT. The chain uses TRBV7-9 and TRBJ1-5; perhaps TRBD1 as D (5 bases). CDR1 is SEHNR, CDR2 FQNEAQ, per germline (reference sequence). There are 16 residues in the CDR3. V lost 5 bases to trimming and J lost 0 bases, with 14 bases between them.